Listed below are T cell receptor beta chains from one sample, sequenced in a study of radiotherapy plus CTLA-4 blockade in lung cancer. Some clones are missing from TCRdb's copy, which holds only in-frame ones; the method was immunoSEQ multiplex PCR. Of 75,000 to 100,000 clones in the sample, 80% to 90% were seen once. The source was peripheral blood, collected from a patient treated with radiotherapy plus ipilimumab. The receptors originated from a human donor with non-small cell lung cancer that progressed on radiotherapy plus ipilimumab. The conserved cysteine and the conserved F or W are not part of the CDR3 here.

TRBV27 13 ASRGGGSVNYGYT
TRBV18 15 ASSPTGTGGSGNTIY
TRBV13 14 ASSFFLGGVTGELF
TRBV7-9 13 ASSDRDRENEKLF
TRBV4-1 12 ASSQVLQSREQF
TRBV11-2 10 ASSLVRNEQF
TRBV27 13 ASSLLAGRNTEAF
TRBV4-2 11 ASYGTSTDTQY
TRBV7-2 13 ASSSRWGRAETQY
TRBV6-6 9 ASSEQGRQY
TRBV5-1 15 ASSLVGSVFRTDTQY
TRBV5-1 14 ASSLGGQGPGYGYT
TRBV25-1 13 ASSEWLSVGGELF
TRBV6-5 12 ASSYSSREDTQY
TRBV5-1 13 ASSLEGRGAGELF
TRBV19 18 ASSWSGREVAGGRGGELF
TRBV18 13 ASSSTGQGSYEQY
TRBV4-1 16 ASSQTGTQVSGANVLT
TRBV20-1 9 SARVDYGYT
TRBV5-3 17 ARSLAFLPQPPSIYEQY
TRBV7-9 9 ASSTQTEAF
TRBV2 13 ASRSLAGGYNEQF
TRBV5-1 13 ASKTNDGMNTEAF